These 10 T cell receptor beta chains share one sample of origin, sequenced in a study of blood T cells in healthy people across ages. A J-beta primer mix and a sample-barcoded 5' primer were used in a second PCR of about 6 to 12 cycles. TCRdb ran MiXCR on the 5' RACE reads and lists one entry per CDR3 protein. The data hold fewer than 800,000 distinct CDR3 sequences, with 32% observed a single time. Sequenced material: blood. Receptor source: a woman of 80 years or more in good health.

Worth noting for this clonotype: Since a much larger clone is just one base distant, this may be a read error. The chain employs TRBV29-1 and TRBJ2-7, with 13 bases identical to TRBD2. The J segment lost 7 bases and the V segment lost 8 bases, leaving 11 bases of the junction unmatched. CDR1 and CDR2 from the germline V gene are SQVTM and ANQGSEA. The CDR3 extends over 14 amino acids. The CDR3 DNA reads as TGCAGCACCACTAGCGGGGGGGTGGGTAATGAGCAGTACTTC. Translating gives CSTTSGGVGNEQYF.

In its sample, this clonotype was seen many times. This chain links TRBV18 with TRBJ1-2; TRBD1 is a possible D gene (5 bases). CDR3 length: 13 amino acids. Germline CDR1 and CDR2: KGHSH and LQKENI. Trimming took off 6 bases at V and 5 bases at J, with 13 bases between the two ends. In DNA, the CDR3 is TGTGCCAGCTCCTCGGGGCAGCCTTATGGCTACACCTTC. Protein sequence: CASSSGQPYGYTF.

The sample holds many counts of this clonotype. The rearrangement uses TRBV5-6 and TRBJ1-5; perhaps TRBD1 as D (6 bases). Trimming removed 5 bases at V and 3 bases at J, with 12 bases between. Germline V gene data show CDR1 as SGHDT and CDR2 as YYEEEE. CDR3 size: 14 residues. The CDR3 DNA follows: TGTGCCAGCAGTCTGGGGGGCGCCAATCAGCCCCAGCATTTT. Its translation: CASSLGGANQPQHF.

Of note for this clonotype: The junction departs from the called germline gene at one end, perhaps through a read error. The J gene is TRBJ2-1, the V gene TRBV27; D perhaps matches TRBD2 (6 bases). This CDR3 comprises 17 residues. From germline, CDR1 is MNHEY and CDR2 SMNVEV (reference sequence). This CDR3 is CASTIRGRLGTYNKQFF. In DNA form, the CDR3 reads TGTGCCAGCACCATCCGGGGGAGACTAGGTACCTACAATAAGCAGTTCTTC.

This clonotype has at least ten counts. The CDR3 is CASRFTGEAFAGANVLTF. CDR3 sequence (DNA): TGTGCCAGCAGGTTTACAGGGGAGGCTTTCGCTGGGGCCAACGTCCTGACTTTC. The rearrangement links TRBV2 to TRBJ2-6; TRBD1 might be the D (7 bases). The germline gives CDR1 SNHLY, CDR2 FYNNEI. CDR3 size: 18 residues. V lost 6 bases to trimming and J lost 2 bases, with 20 bases between them. The variable domain in full, with the rest retrieved from reference TRBV2 and TRBJ2-6, is EPEVTQTPSHQVTQMGQEVILRCVPISNHLYFYWYRQILGQKVEFLVSFYNNEISEKSEIFDDQFSVERPDGSNFTLKIRSTKLEDSAMYFCASRFTGEAFAGANVLTFGAGSRLTVL.

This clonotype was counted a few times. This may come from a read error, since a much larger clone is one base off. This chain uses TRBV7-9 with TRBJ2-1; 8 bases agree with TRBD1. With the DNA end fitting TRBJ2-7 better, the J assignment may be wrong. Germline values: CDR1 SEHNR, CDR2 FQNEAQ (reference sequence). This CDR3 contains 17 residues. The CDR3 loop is CASSSDQGAGIYNEQYF. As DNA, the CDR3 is TGTGCCAGCAGCAGTGATCAGGGGGCGGGGATCTACAATGAGCAGTACTTC.

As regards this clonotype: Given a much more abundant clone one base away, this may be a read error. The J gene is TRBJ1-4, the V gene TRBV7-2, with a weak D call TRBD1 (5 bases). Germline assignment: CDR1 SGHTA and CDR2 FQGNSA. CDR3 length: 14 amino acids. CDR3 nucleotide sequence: TGTGCCAGCAGCTTGAACAGGTTTAGTGAAAAACGGTTTTTT. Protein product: CASSLNRFSEKRFF.

CDR3 bases: TGCAGCGTCGGACCGGAAATAGGCTACACCTTC. This gives the protein CSVGPEIGYTF. J is TRBJ1-2 and V is TRBV29-1; no firm D call. The CDR3 sequence is 11 residues long. Trimming stripped 6 bases from V and 8 bases from J, with 13 bases between. The germline V gene encodes CDR1 SQVTM and CDR2 ANQGSEA.

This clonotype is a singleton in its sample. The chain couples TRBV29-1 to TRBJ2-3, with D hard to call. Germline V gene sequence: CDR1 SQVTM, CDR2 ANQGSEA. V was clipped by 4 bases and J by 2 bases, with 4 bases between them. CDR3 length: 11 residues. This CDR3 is CSVGPTDTQYF. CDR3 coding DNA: TGCAGCGTTGGCCCCACAGATACGCAGTATTTT.

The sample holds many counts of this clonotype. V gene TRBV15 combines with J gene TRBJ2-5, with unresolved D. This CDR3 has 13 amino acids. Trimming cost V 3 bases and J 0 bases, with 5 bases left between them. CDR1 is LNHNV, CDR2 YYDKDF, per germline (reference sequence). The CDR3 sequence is CATSRAYQETQYF. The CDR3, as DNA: TGTGCCACCAGCAGGGCGTACCAAGAGACCCAGTACTTC.